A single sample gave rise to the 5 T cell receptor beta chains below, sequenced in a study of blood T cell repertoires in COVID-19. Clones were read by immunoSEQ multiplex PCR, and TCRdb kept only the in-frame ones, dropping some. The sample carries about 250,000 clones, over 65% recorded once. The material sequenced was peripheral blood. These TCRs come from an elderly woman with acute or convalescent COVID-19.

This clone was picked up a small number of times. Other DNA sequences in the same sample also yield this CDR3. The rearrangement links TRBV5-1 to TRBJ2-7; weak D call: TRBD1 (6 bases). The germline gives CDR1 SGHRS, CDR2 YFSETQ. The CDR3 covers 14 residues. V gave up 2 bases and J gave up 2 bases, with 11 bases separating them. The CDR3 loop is CASSFHRDAYEQYF. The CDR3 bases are TGCGCCAGCAGCTTCCACAGGGATGCCTACGAGCAGTACTTC.

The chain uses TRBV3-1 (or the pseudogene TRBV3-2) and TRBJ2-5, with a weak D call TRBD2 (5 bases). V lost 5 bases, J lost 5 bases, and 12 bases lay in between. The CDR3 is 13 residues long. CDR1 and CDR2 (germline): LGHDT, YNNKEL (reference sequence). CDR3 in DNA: TGTGCCAGCAGCACCCGGGGAAGTGAGACCCAGTACTTC. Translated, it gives CASSTRGSETQYF.

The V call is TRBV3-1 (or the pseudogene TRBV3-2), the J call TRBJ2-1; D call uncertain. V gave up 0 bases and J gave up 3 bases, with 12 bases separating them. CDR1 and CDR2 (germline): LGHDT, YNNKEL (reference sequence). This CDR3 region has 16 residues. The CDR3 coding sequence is TGTGCCAGCAGCCAAGAAGGCCCGTGGAGCTACAATGAGCAGTTCTTC. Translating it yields CASSQEGPWSYNEQFF.

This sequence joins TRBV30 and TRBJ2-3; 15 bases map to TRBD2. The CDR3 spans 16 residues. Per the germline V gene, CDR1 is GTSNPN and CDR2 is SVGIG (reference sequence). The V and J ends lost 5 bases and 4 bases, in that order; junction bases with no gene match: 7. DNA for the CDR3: TGTGCCTGGGCACCTCGGACTAGCGGGAGGGCAGATACGCAGTATTTT. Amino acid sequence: CAWAPRTSGRADTQYF.

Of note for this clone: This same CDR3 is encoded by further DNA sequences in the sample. CDR3 DNA sequence: TGTGCCAGCAGTTACCGAGGACTAGCGGGAAACAATGAGCAGTTCTTC. It codes for CASSYRGLAGNNEQFF. V usage is TRBV6-2 or TRBV6-3 and J usage is TRBJ2-1, with 12 bases fitting TRBD2. V shed 2 bases and J 5 bases; nucleotides not matched to a gene: 4. The CDR3 loop spans 16 amino acids. Germline V gene sequence: CDR1 MNHEY, CDR2 SVGEGT.